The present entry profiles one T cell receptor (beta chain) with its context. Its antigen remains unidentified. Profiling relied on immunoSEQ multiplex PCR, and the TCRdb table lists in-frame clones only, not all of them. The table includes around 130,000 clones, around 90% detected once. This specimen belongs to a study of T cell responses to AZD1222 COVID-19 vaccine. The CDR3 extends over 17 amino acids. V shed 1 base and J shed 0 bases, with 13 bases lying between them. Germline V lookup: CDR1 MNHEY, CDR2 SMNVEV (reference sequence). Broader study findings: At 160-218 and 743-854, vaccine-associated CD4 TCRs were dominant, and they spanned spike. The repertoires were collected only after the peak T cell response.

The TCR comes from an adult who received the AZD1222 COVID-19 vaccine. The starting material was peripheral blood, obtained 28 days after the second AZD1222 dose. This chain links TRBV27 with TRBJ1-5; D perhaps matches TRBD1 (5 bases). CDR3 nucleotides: TGTGCCAGCAGTTTATTTGGGGGGTCCTATAGCAATCAGCCCCAGCATTTT. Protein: CASSLFGGSYSNQPQHF.